This is a list of T cell receptor beta chains from one sample in a study of blood T cell repertoires in COVID-19. TCRdb's table, derived via immunoSEQ multiplex PCR, lists solely in-frame clones and lacks some. The sample carries a few hundred thousand clones, roughly 90% recorded once. The material sequenced was peripheral blood. The receptors here all came from a man younger than 30 who had recovered from COVID-19. CDR3s leave out the opening cysteine and the closing phenylalanine or tryptophan.

v_gene	j_gene	CDR3aa
TRBV5-1	TRBJ1-1	ASSPNRGPDTEAF
TRBV2	TRBJ1-2	ASSPEDYGYT
TRBV18	TRBJ1-4	ASSPRRGDGEKLF
TRBV19	TRBJ2-7	ASSTSDGGRYEQY
TRBV2	TRBJ2-1	ASRSGQYNEQF
TRBV7-6	TRBJ1-3	ASSPGVGSGNTIY
TRBV18	TRBJ1-2	ASSPIVDSLYGYT
TRBV5-1	TRBJ2-1	ASSWGQGRDEQF
TRBV4-1	TRBJ2-1	ASSQGLVAEQF
TRBV30	TRBJ1-5	AWGDRASQPQH
TRBV15	TRBJ1-2	ATSRDGGDRGNYGYT
TRBV7-9	TRBJ1-2	ASSLPVYGYT
TRBV4-3	TRBJ2-5	ASSRLNGETQY